Below are 26 T cell receptor beta chains sequenced from a single sample in a study of human T cells and chemical hapten exposure. Sample time point: patch test 2, 6 weeks after DPC sensitization. Stated treatment: therapeutic diphenylcyclopropenone sensitization with weekly scalp DPC. TCRdb passed the RACE reads through MiXCR, listing each CDR3 protein once. Altogether about 84,000 distinct CDR3 sequences are present, roughly a tenth being singletons, with the ten largest covering under 2.5%. The sequences come from whole blood, collected in connection with sensitization to the hapten diphenylcyclopropenone (DPC). Receptor source: a woman in her 30s with alopecia areata. Some clones in this sample may be carry-over from other donors' samples.

This rearrangement joins TRBV20-1 to TRBJ2-3; D remains ambiguous. Per the germline V gene, CDR1 is DFQATT and CDR2 is SNEGSKA (reference sequence). The V end lost 4 bases, the J end lost 0 bases, and 8 bases lay between the germline ends. This CDR3 comprises 13 residues. The CDR3 sequence is CSATHSSTDTQYF. The DNA of the CDR3 is TGCAGTGCTACACACTCTAGCACAGATACGCAGTATTTT.

This clonotype was detected many times. The V call is TRBV3-1, the J call TRBJ1-1; 7 nucleotides align to TRBD1. Germline CDR1 reads LGHDT; CDR2 reads YNNKEL (reference sequence). Trimming removed 3 bases from V and 5 bases from J; junction bases left unmatched: 12. The CDR3 covers 16 residues. CDR3 region: CASSHSRGPLMTEAFF. CDR3 bases: TGTGCCAGCAGCCACTCGAGGGGGCCCCTTATGACTGAAGCTTTCTTT. Filled out from reference TRBV3-1 and TRBJ1-1, the complete variable domain reads DTAVSQTPKYLVTQMGNDKSIKCEQNLGHDTMYWYKQDSKKFLKIMFSYNNKELIINETVPNRFSPKSPDKAHLNLHINSLELGDSAVYFCASSHSRGPLMTEAFFGQGTRLTVV.

This clonotype was seen many times. The chain links TRBV10-2 to TRBJ1-4, with 8 bases lining up with TRBD1. V lost 6 bases to trimming and J lost 6 bases; unmatched junction nucleotides: 3. Germline V lookup: CDR1 WSHSY, CDR2 SAAADI. The CDR3 totals 13 residues. Here the CDR3 reads CASRETGDEKLFF. DNA of the CDR3: TGCGCCAGCAGGGAGACAGGGGATGAAAAACTGTTTTTT.

As regards this clonotype: A read error is possible here, since a much larger clone lies one base away. This is likely a read error, given that the CDR3 carries no conserved phenylalanine or tryptophan at its end. The chain couples TRBV24-1 to TRBJ2-3; D may be TRBD2 (7 bases). The CDR3 is made up of 14 amino acids. Germline V gene data show CDR1 as KGHDR and CDR2 as SFDVKD. The ends were cut back, 7 bases at V and 3 bases at J, with 13 bases in the middle. The CDR3 DNA reads TGTGCCACCAGAAGCGCGGGGGCAACAGATACGCAGTATTTG. Its protein product is CATRSAGATDTQYL.

J is TRBJ2-7 and V is TRBV28; perhaps TRBD2 as D (7 bases). The length of the CDR3 is 14 residues. With 6 bases removed from V and 5 bases from J, the gap between germline ends came to 17 bases. Germline values: CDR1 MDHEN, CDR2 SYDVKM. The CDR3 nucleotides read TGTGCCAGCAGCCCCGGGCCGGGGGGCCACGAGCAGTACTTC. Translated: CASSPGPGGHEQYF.

This clonotype was observed many times. This rearrangement joins TRBV28 to TRBJ2-7; TRBD2 matches at 11 bases. The trim removed 6 bases at V and 0 bases at J, leaving 7 bases unmatched. This CDR3 contains 16 residues. Germline V gene data show CDR1 as MDHEN and CDR2 as SYDVKM. In DNA form, the CDR3 reads TGTGCCAGCAGCCCGGGACTAGCGGAGAACTCCTACGAGCAGTACTTC. It codes for CASSPGLAENSYEQYF. The full variable domain, in which reference TRBV28 and TRBJ2-7 provide the parts outside the CDR3, is DVKVTQSSRYLVKRTGEKVFLECVQDMDHENMFWYRQDPGLGLRLIYFSYDVKMKEKGDIPEGYSVSREKKERFSLILESASTNQTSMYLCASSPGLAENSYEQYFGPGTRLTVT.

This clonotype was counted many times. The chain carries TRBV12-3 or TRBV12-4 and TRBJ1-1; tentatively, D is TRBD1 (5 bases). With 1 base removed from V and 5 bases from J, the gap between germline ends came to 11 bases. The CDR3 sequence is 14 residues long. In DNA, the CDR3 is TGTGCCAGCAGTTTAGGGGGGGGAGGGACTGAAGCTTTCTTT. Translating it yields CASSLGGGGTEAFF.

This clonotype has only a few counts. DNA for the CDR3: TGTGCCAGCTCCGACACAAATAGCAATCAGCCCCAGCATTTT. Translation gives CASSDTNSNQPQHF. V usage is TRBV6-1 and J usage is TRBJ1-5; D gene ambiguous. The germline V gene encodes CDR1 MNHNS and CDR2 SASEGT. V was shortened by 8 bases and J by 0 bases, with 11 bases between the two germline ends. The CDR3 is made up of 14 amino acids.

This clonotype was counted ten times or more. The chain couples TRBV18 to TRBJ1-1; D remains unclear. There are 14 residues in the CDR3. The V end was cut by 2 bases, the J end by 4 bases, with 11 bases between. The V gene's germline CDR1 is KGHSH and CDR2 LQKENI. In DNA form, the CDR3 reads TGTGCCAGCTCACCAGAGGAAGACACCACTGAAGCTTTCTTT. Amino acid sequence: CASSPEEDTTEAFF.

Concerning this clonotype: One base away lies a much larger clone, so this may be a sequencing read error. This chain connects TRBV18 to TRBJ2-7, with D possibly matching TRBD2 (5 bases). The CDR3 contains 14 residues. Germline V gene lookup returns CDR1 KGHSH and CDR2 LQKENI. CDR3 sequence reads: CASSPRPSPYEQNF. CDR3 DNA: TGTGCCAGCTCACCCCGACCTAGCCCCTACGAGCAGAACTTC.

The V gene is TRBV18, the J gene TRBJ2-7; 10 bases map to TRBD2. V lost 2 bases, J lost 3 bases, and 4 bases stayed unmatched. CDR1 and CDR2 (germline): KGHSH, LQKENI. The CDR3 totals 15 residues. CDR3 DNA sequence: TGTGCCAGCTCACCAAAAGCGGGAGGGTACTACGAGCAGTACTTC. Translated, it gives CASSPKAGGYYEQYF.

This clonotype appeared many times. This chain joins TRBV20-1 and TRBJ1-2; D is uncertain. Trimming removed 1 base at V and 3 bases at J, with 9 bases between. The CDR3 contains 13 residues. CDR1 is DFQATT, CDR2 SNEGSKA, per germline (reference sequence). The CDR3 loop is CSARGNYDYGYTF. The CDR3 DNA sequence: TGCAGTGCTAGAGGGAATTACGACTATGGCTACACCTTC.

This clonotype occurred many times. V and J are TRBV18 and TRBJ2-1; 8 bases are shared with TRBD1. Trimming removed 3 bases from V and 6 bases from J; junction bases left unmatched: 4. Germline V gene data show CDR1 as KGHSH and CDR2 as LQKENI. This CDR3 has 14 residues. CDR3 sequence: CASSPPGQANEQFF. Here the CDR3 DNA reads TGTGCCAGCTCACCTCCGGGACAGGCCAATGAGCAGTTCTTC.

This clonotype has a count of ten or more. This chain links TRBV6-2 or TRBV6-3 with TRBJ1-2; possible D gene TRBD1, 5 bases. The CDR3 spans 12 residues. The germline CDR1 and CDR2 sequences are MNHEY and SVGEGT. Trimming left V 5 bases short and J 4 bases short, with 8 bases between. The CDR3 bases are TGTGCCAGCAGTCGGGACTTCTATGGCTACACCTTC. Translating gives CASSRDFYGYTF.

This clonotype was seen repeatedly, ten times or more. The rearrangement joins TRBV27 to TRBJ2-7; 9 bases are shared with TRBD1. Germline values: CDR1 MNHEY, CDR2 SMNVEV (reference sequence). Losses at the gene ends were 5 bases for V and 2 bases for J; bases not matched to a gene: 7. The CDR3 has 15 residues. The CDR3 spells CASSPYGTGPYEQYF. In DNA, the CDR3 is TGTGCCAGCAGTCCCTATGGGACAGGGCCCTACGAGCAGTACTTC.

This clonotype has ten or more counts. This chain connects TRBV18 to TRBJ2-6, with 7 bases fitting TRBD1. Germline-derived CDR1 and CDR2 are KGHSH and LQKENI. The CDR3 contains 17 residues. V lost 3 bases and J lost 2; bases outside the gene matches: 7. Here the CDR3 reads CASSPPTGPTGANVLTF. As DNA, the CDR3 is TGTGCCAGCTCACCCCCGACAGGGCCAACTGGGGCCAACGTCCTGACTTTC.

This clonotype has a handful of counts. The chain employs TRBV7-2 and TRBJ2-6, with D maybe TRBD1 (5 bases). The CDR3 totals 16 residues. V was shortened by 1 base and J by 2 bases, with 9 bases between the two germline ends. Germline CDR1 reads SGHTA; CDR2 reads FQGNSA. The CDR3 region has the DNA TGTGCCAGCAGCTTAGGGGGCGCGGCTGGGGCCAACGTCCTGACTTTC. It is translated as CASSLGGAAGANVLTF.

This clonotype was counted at least ten times. The chain recombines TRBV7-2 with TRBJ2-7, with D perhaps matching TRBD2 (6 bases). Trimming took 5 bases from V and 6 from J, leaving 11 bases between them. CDR3 length: 12 amino acids. Germline CDR1 and CDR2: SGHTA and FQGNSA. The CDR3 spells CASSPPEGEQYF. The CDR3 DNA reads as TGTGCCAGCAGCCCACCGGAGGGCGAGCAGTACTTC.

The J gene is TRBJ1-1, the V gene TRBV21-1. TRBV21-1 corresponds to a pseudogene. The CDR3 totals 13 residues. The CDR3 is CASSKVAYTEAFF. The CDR3 bases are TGTGCCAGCAGCAAAGTGGCCTACACTGAAGCTTTCTTT.

This clonotype was observed a few times. This chain joins TRBV11-2 and TRBJ2-1, with D possibly matching TRBD1 (5 bases). Germline V gives CDR1 SGHAT, CDR2 FQNNGV. This CDR3 comprises 12 residues. V shed 2 bases and J shed 7 bases, with 6 bases lying between them. The CDR3 here is CASSLSGNEQFF. The CDR3 region has the DNA TGTGCCAGCAGCTTATCAGGGAATGAGCAGTTCTTC.

The gene calls are TRBV9 and TRBJ2-7, with 7 bases fitting TRBD1. The CDR3 is 14 residues long. CDR1 SGDLS and CDR2 YYNGEE come from the germline V gene. V lost 4 bases and J lost 2; bases outside the gene matches: 6. DNA of the CDR3: TGTGCCAGCAGCCGCGACAGGGACACCTACGAGCAGTACTTC. Amino acids: CASSRDRDTYEQYF.

The gene calls are TRBV20-1 and TRBJ1-2; possibly TRBD1 for D (5 bases). Germline loops: CDR1 DFQATT, CDR2 SNEGSKA (reference sequence). V shed 6 bases and J shed 2 bases, with 13 bases lying between them. The CDR3 consists of 13 residues. CDR3 in amino acids: CSATHDRNYGYTF. CDR3 nucleotide sequence: TGCAGTGCAACACACGACAGAAACTATGGCTACACCTTC.

The chain recombines TRBV27 with TRBJ2-7; 11 bases fit TRBD1. The V gene's germline CDR1 is MNHEY and CDR2 SMNVEV (reference sequence). Losses at the gene ends were 10 bases for V and 6 bases for J; bases not matched to a gene: 8. The CDR3 loop spans 13 amino acids. CDR3 residues: CATRWDRGAEQYF. For the CDR3, the DNA is TGTGCCACTCGATGGGACAGGGGGGCCGAGCAGTACTTC.

This clonotype was seen many times. CDR3 DNA: TGCGCCAGCAGCCAAGATCGCCCCTCCTACAATGAGCAGTTCTTC. Translated: CASSQDRPSYNEQFF. This chain connects TRBV4-3 to TRBJ2-1; D call uncertain. V dropped 0 bases and J dropped 0 bases, with 6 bases sitting between them. The germline gives CDR1 LGHNA, CDR2 YSLEER. CDR3 size: 15 residues.

This clonotype was seen only a few times. This chain links TRBV4-1 with TRBJ2-5; 8 nucleotides agree with TRBD2. The germline V gene has CDR1 MGHRA and CDR2 YSYEKL. The CDR3 runs to 16 residues. J lost 5 bases, V lost 4 bases, and 12 bases had no gene match. The CDR3 DNA is TGCGCCAGCAGCCCGGGGGGAGCGGGAGAGCGGGAGACCCAGTACTTC. This codes for CASSPGGAGERETQYF.

This clonotype occurred many times. The chain combines TRBV29-1 with TRBJ2-1; 7 positions match TRBD1. The CDR3 runs to 13 residues. Germline assignment: CDR1 SQVTM and CDR2 ANQGSEA. V shed 6 bases and J 3 bases; nucleotides not matched to a gene: 5. The CDR3 loop reads CSVGTVIYNEQFF. The CDR3 nucleotides read TGCAGCGTCGGGACAGTGATCTACAATGAGCAGTTCTTC.